These T cell receptor beta chains were read from a single sample in a study of technical replicates of blood from several donors. Generated by immunoSEQ multiplex PCR, the TCRdb table keeps only in-frame clones and is missing some. This sample has more than 90,000 clones; approximately 96% occur once, and the top ten carry roughly 0.22%. The sample comprised T cells isolated from PBMCs. The source is a human donor in good health. Both conserved end residues are part of each CDR3. Fields, in order: CDR3 protein, CDR3 DNA, D gene, V gene, J gene, clone size. D genes are given only for firm matches. Clone size is stated in some rows and not others, as once, few, many or a class when expanded.

cdr3_aa: CASSIRRNQPQHF; cdr3_nt: TGTGCCAGTAGTATTCGTCGCAATCAGCCCCAGCATTTT; d_call: .; v_call: TRBV19; j_call: TRBJ1-5; clone_size: .
cdr3_aa: CASSQPTGTTHNEQFF; cdr3_nt: TGCGCCAGCAGCCAACCGACCGGGACAACGCACAATGAGCAGTTCTTC; d_call: .; v_call: TRBV4-1; j_call: TRBJ2-1; clone_size: .
cdr3_aa: CASRRDRGGRNTEAFF; cdr3_nt: TGTGCCAGTAGGAGGGACAGGGGGGGTAGGAACACTGAAGCTTTCTTT; d_call: TRBD1; v_call: TRBV19; j_call: TRBJ1-1; clone_size: .
cdr3_aa: CAWTTGNYGYTF; cdr3_nt: TGTGCCTGGACCACAGGGAACTATGGCTACACCTTC; d_call: .; v_call: TRBV30; j_call: TRBJ1-2; clone_size: .
cdr3_aa: CASSPQGDGAGYTF; cdr3_nt: TGTGCCAGTAGTCCACAGGGGGATGGAGCGGGCTACACCTTC; d_call: TRBD1; v_call: TRBV19; j_call: TRBJ1-2; clone_size: .
cdr3_aa: CASSLTTYRGFDQPQHF; cdr3_nt: TGTGCCAGCAGCTTAACGACGTACAGGGGTTTTGATCAGCCCCAGCATTTT; d_call: TRBD1; v_call: TRBV7-9; j_call: TRBJ1-5; clone_size: .
cdr3_aa: CAIRGLASSGSPLHF; cdr3_nt: TGTGCCATCAGGGGACTGGCCTCCTCGGGTTCACCCCTCCACTTT; d_call: .; v_call: TRBV10-3; j_call: TRBJ1-6; clone_size: .
cdr3_aa: CASGQGWVTEAFF; cdr3_nt: TGTGCCAGCGGACAGGGCTGGGTCACTGAAGCTTTCTTT; d_call: TRBD1; v_call: TRBV6-1; j_call: TRBJ1-1; clone_size: .
cdr3_aa: CASSFSGEQYF; cdr3_nt: TGTGCCAGCAGCTTTTCCGGCGAGCAGTACTTC; d_call: .; v_call: TRBV7-9; j_call: TRBJ2-7; clone_size: .
cdr3_aa: CASGTGLYNEQFF; cdr3_nt: TGCGCCAGCGGGACAGGGCTCTACAATGAGCAGTTCTTC; d_call: TRBD1; v_call: TRBV5-1; j_call: TRBJ2-1; clone_size: .
cdr3_aa: CASSLTGGGTDTQYF; cdr3_nt: TGTGCCAGCAGTTTAACAGGGGGAGGCACAGATACGCAGTATTTT; d_call: TRBD1; v_call: TRBV28; j_call: TRBJ2-3; clone_size: .
cdr3_aa: CASAWTLNQPQHF; cdr3_nt: TGTGCCAGCGCCTGGACTCTCAATCAGCCCCAGCATTTT; d_call: .; v_call: TRBV2; j_call: TRBJ1-5; clone_size: .
cdr3_aa: CASTGQGFEGNEQFF; cdr3_nt: TGTGCCAGCACGGGACAGGGCTTCGAGGGCAATGAGCAGTTCTTC; d_call: TRBD1; v_call: TRBV28; j_call: TRBJ2-1; clone_size: .
cdr3_aa: CASSPQAGGNNQPQHF; cdr3_nt: TGTGCCAGCTCACCACAGGCTGGGGGGAACAATCAGCCCCAGCATTTT; d_call: .; v_call: TRBV18; j_call: TRBJ1-5; clone_size: once
cdr3_aa: CASSVRTSGGDEQFF; cdr3_nt: TGTGCCAGCAGTGTCCGGACTAGCGGAGGGGATGAGCAGTTCTTC; d_call: TRBD2; v_call: TRBV6-4; j_call: TRBJ2-1; clone_size: .
cdr3_aa: CASSLVRGSQETQYF; cdr3_nt: TGCGCCAGCAGCTTGGTAAGGGGTTCGCAAGAGACCCAGTACTTC; d_call: .; v_call: TRBV5-1; j_call: TRBJ2-5; clone_size: once